This T cell receptor beta chain was observed in a study of control samples from healthy donors and cancer patients. V was pared by 8 bases and J by 0 bases, with 12 bases between. The CDR3 extends over 13 amino acids. Germline V gene data show CDR1 as SGHKS and CDR2 as YYEKEE (reference sequence). The protocol was immunoSEQ multiplex PCR, while the TCRdb copy is restricted to in-frame clones and leaves out a portion. This sample has about 160,000 clones; about 94% occur once, and the top ten carry around 9.3%. This clone was recorded only once. V is TRBV5-5 and J is TRBJ2-7; unclear D gene. This clonotype was obtained from a woman aged 40 to 49 in good health. Material for sequencing was blood. The CDR3 DNA reads as TGTGCCAGTGAATCCCATACCTCCTACGAGCAGTACTTC. It specifies CASESHTSYEQYF. Variable domain in full (rest from reference TRBV5-5 and TRBJ2-7): DAGVTQSPTHLIKTRGQQVTLRCSPISGHKSVSWYQQVLGQGPQFIFQYYEKEERGRGNFPDRFSARQFPNYSSELNVNALLLGDSALYLCASESHTSYEQYFGPGTRLTVT.